The present TCR beta chain was sequenced within a study of blood T cell repertoires in COVID-19. Study in general: Sites in the United States, Italy and Spain provided acute and convalescent COVID-19 samples. T cells, B-cell-depleted T cells, or PBMCs provided the cDNA or gDNA that served as material.

V lost 7 bases to trimming and J lost 2 bases; unmatched junction nucleotides: 2. The CDR3 has 12 amino acids. How the authors handled the data: Amplifying reference gene primers gave estimates of nucleated cell counts. Produced via immunoSEQ multiplex PCR; TCRdb's table is partial and in-frame only. The V and J calls and clone size come from that table; D and trimming were worked out from the DNA. The sample yields about 270,000 clones, around 81% seen once. Sequenced input: peripheral blood. The receptor was isolated from a woman aged 55-70 years with active or convalescent COVID-19. The V call is TRBV12-3 or TRBV12-4, the J call TRBJ2-7; the match to TRBD1 covers 7 bases. The CDR3 nucleotides are TGTGCCAGCAAAGACAGGGCCTACGAGCAGTACTTC. Its translation: CASKDRAYEQYF.